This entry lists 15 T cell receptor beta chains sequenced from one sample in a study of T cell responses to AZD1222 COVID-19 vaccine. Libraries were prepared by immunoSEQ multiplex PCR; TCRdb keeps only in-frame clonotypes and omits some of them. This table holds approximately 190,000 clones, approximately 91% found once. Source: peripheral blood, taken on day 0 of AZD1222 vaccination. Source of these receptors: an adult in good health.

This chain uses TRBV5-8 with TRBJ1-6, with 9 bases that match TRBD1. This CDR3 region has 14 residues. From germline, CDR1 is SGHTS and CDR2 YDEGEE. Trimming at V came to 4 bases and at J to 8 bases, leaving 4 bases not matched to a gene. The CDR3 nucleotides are TGTGCCAGCAGCACCGGGACAGGGCATTCACCCCTCCACTTT. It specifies CASSTGTGHSPLHF.

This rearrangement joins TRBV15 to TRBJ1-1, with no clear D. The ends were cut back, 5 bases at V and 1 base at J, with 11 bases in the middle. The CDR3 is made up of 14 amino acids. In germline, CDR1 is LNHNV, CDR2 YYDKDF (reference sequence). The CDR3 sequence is CATSPAPQNTEAFF. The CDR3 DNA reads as TGTGCCACCAGCCCAGCCCCACAGAACACTGAAGCTTTCTTT.

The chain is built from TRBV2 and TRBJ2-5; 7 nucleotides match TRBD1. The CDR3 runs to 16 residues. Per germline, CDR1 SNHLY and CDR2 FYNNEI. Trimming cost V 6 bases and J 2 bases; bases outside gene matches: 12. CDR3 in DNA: TGTGCCAGCAGAGATCGGACCGGGACAGTACAAGAGACCCAGTACTTC. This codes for CASRDRTGTVQETQYF.

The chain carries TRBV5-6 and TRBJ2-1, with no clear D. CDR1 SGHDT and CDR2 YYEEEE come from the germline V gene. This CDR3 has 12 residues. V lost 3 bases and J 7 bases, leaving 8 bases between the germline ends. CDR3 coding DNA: TGTGCCAGCAGCTCAATAGGTAATGAGCAGTTCTTC. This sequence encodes CASSSIGNEQFF.

Here the CDR3 reads CASMASGYNEQFF. CDR3 nucleotide sequence: TGTGCCAGCATGGCTAGCGGGTACAATGAGCAGTTCTTC. This sequence joins TRBV27 and TRBJ2-1; 8 bases align to TRBD2. Germline V gives CDR1 MNHEY, CDR2 SMNVEV (reference sequence). There are 13 residues in the CDR3. Trimming took 7 bases from V and 4 from J; bases not matched to a gene: 3.

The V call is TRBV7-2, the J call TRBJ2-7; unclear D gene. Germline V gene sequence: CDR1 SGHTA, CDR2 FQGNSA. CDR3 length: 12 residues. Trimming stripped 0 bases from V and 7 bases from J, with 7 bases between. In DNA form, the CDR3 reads TGTGCCAGCAGCTTAGCTTTGGGGGAGCAGTACTTC. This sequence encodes CASSLALGEQYF.

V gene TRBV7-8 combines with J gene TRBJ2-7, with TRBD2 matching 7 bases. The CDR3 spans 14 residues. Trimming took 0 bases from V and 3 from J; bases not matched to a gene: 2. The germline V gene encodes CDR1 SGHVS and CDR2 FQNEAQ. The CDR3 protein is CASSLAGRNYEQYF. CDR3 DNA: TGTGCCAGCAGCTTAGCCGGGAGGAACTACGAGCAGTACTTC.

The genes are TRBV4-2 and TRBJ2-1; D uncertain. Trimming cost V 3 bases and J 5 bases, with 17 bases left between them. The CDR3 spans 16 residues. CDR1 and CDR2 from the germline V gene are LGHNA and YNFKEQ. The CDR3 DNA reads TGTGCCAGCAGCCACGCCCCGGCGTTCACCCACAATGAGCAGTTCTTC. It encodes CASSHAPAFTHNEQFF.

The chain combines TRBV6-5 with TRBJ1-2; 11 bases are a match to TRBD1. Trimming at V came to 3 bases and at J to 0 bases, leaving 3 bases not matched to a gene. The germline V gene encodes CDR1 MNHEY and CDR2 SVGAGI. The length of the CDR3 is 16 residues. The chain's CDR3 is CASSYGTGGSNYGYTF. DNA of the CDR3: TGTGCCAGCAGTTATGGGACAGGGGGATCTAACTATGGCTACACCTTC.

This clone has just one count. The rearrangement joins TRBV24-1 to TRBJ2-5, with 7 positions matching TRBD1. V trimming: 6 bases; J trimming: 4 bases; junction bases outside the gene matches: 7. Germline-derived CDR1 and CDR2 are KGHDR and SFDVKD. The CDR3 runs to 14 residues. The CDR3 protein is CATSPQGVRETQYF. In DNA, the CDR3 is TGTGCCACCAGTCCTCAGGGGGTTAGAGAGACCCAGTACTTC.

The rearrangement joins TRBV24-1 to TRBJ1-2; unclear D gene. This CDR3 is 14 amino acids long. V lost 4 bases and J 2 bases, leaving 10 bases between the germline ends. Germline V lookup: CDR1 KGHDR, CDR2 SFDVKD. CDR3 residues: CATSEGRENYGYTF. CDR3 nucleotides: TGTGCCACCAGTGAAGGGCGGGAAAACTATGGCTACACCTTC.

The chain's CDR3 is CASSLEGRRDEKLFF. The CDR3 nucleotides read TGTGCCAGCAGCTTAGAGGGGCGCAGGGATGAAAAACTGTTTTTT. The V call is TRBV7-9, the J call TRBJ1-4, with D maybe TRBD1 (5 bases). Per germline, CDR1 SEHNR and CDR2 FQNEAQ (reference sequence). The CDR3 is made up of 15 amino acids. V lost 1 base and J 6 bases, leaving 12 bases between the germline ends. The full variable domain, completed using reference TRBV7-9 and TRBJ1-4, is DTGVSQNPRHKITKRGQNVTFRCDPISEHNRLYWYRQTLGQGPEFLTYFQNEAQLEKSRLLSDRFSAERPKGSFSTLEIQRTEQGDSAMYLCASSLEGRRDEKLFFGSGTQLSVL.

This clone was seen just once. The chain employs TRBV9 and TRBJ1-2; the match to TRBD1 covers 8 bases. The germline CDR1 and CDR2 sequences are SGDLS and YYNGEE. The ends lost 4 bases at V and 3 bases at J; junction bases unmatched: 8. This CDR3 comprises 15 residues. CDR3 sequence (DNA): TGTGCCAGCAGCCCTTGGACAGGGCTAGACTATGGCTACACCTTC. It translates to CASSPWTGLDYGYTF.

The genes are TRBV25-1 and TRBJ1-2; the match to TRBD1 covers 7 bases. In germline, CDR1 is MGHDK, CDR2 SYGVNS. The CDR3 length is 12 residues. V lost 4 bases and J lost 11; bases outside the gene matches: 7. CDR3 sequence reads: CASSAGGELYTF. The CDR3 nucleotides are TGTGCCAGCAGTGCAGGGGGAGAGTTGTACACCTTC.

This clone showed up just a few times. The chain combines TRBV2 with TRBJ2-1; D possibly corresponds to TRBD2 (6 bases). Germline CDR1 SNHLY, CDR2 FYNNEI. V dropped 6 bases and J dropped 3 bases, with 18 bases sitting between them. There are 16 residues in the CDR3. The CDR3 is CASSGYLGTHYNEQFF. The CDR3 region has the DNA TGTGCCAGCAGCGGGTACTTGGGGACTCACTACAATGAGCAGTTCTTC.